This T cell receptor beta chain was documented in a study of T-cell reconstitution after alpha-beta-depleted transplantation in children. The CDR3 totals 17 residues. Losses at the gene ends were 3 bases for V and 5 bases for J; bases not matched to a gene: 11. Germline V lookup: CDR1 MNHEY, CDR2 SMNVEV (reference sequence). A library of TCRbeta sequences, prepared with unique molecular identifiers, was generated. MiXCR, applied by TCRdb to the PCR reads, yields one record per CDR3 protein. In the table there are a few hundred thousand distinct CDR3 sequences, about an eighth of which are singletons.

The receptor was isolated from a human donor who donated a stem cell graft to a child with combined immunodeficiency. The sample was PBMCs from the stem cell graft donor, taken from the stem cell graft. The chain uses TRBV27 and TRBJ2-3, with TRBD2 matching 10 bases. Here the CDR3 DNA reads TGTGCCAGCAGTTTCCGTACGGGGGGACTAGCGTTAGATACGCAGTATTTT. Amino acid sequence: CASSFRTGGLALDTQYF.